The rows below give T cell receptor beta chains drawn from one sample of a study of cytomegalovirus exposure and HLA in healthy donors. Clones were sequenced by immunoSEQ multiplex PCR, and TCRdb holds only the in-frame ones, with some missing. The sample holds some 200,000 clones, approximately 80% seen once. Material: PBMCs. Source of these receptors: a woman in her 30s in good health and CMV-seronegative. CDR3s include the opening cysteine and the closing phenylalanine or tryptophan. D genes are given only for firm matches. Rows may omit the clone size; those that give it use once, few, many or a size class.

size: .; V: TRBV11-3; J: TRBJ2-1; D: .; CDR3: CASSLGAGRQIYNEQFF; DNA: TGTGCCAGCAGCTTAGGGGCGGGACGCCAAATTTACAATGAGCAGTTCTTC
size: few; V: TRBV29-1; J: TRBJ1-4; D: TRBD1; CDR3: CSVGTGATNEKLFF; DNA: TGCAGCGTGGGTACAGGGGCGACTAATGAAAAACTGTTTTTT
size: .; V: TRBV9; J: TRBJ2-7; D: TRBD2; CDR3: CASSSPRAASGIYEQYF; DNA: TGTGCCAGCAGCTCACCCCGGGCGGCTAGCGGGATCTACGAGCAGTACTTC
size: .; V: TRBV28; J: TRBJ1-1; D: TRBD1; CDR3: CATKGGQGYTEAFF; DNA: TGTGCCACCAAAGGGGGACAGGGTTACACTGAAGCTTTCTTT
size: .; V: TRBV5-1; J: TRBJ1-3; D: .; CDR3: CASSLGHLGGNTIYF; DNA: TGCGCCAGCAGCTTGGGACATTTAGGAGGAAACACCATATATTTT
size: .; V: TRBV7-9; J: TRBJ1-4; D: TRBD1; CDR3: CASSSPDRGYNEKLFF; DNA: TGTGCCAGCAGCTCGCCGGACAGGGGATATAATGAAAAACTGTTTTTT
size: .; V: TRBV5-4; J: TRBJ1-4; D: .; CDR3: CASSRGGFNEKLFF; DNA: TGTGCCAGCAGCCGCGGAGGGTTCAATGAAAAACTGTTTTTT
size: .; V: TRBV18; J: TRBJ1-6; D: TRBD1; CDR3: CASSGDRARYNSPLHF; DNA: TGTGCCAGCTCCGGCGACAGGGCGCGCTATAATTCACCCCTCCACTTT
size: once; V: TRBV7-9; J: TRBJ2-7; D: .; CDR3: CASSLGLAYEQYF; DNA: TGTGCCAGCAGCTTGGGGCTAGCCTACGAGCAGTACTTC
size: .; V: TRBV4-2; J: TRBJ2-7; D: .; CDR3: CASSQVRGGGTYEQYF; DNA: TGTGCCAGCAGCCAAGTACGCGGGGGCGGGACCTACGAGCAGTACTTC
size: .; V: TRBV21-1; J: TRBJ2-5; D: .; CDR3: CASSKNLRDGETQYF; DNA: TGTGCCAGCAGCAAAAACCTCAGGGATGGGGAGACCCAGTACTTC
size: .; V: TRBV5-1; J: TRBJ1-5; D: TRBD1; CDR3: CASSLGRDRVYSNQPQHF; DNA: TGCGCCAGCAGCTTGGGGCGGGACAGGGTATATAGCAATCAGCCCCAGCATTTT
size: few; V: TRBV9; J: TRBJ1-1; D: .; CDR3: CASSVGGSTTEAFF; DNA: TGTGCCAGCAGCGTAGGGGGCTCGACCACTGAAGCTTTCTTT
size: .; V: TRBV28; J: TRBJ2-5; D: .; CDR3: CASNSGEETQYF; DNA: TGTGCCAGCAATTCGGGGGAGGAGACCCAGTACTTC
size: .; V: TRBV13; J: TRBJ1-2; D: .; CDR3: CASSLGVTRVDYGYTF; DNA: TGTGCCAGCAGCTTAGGAGTAACTAGGGTGGACTATGGCTACACCTTC
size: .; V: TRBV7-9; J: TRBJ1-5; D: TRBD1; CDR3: CASSLGRGGNQPQHF; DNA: TGTGCCAGCAGCTTGGGCAGGGGGGGCAATCAGCCCCAGCATTTT
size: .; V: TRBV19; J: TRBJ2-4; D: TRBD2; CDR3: CASSPRDLAGKNIQYF; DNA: TGTGCCAGTAGTCCCAGGGACCTAGCGGGGAAAAACATTCAGTACTTC
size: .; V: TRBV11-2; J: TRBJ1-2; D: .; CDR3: CASSLRLRSYGYTF; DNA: TGTGCCAGCAGCCTAAGACTTAGATCCTATGGCTACACCTTC
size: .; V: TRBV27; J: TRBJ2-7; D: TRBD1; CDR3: CASSPTGAEQYF; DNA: TGTGCCAGCAGTCCGACAGGGGCCGAGCAGTACTTC
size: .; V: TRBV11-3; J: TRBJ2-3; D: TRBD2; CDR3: CASSRSGGSDTQYF; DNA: TGTGCCAGCAGCCGTAGCGGGGGGTCAGATACGCAGTATTTT
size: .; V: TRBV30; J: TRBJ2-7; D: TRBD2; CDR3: CAWKKRGRPTHEQYF; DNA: TGTGCCTGGAAGAAGCGGGGCCGGCCTACCCACGAGCAGTACTTC
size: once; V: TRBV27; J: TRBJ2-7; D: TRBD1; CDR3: CASSFQGESRREQYF; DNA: TGTGCCAGCAGTTTCCAGGGGGAAAGTCGCCGCGAGCAGTACTTC
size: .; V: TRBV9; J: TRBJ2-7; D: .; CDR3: CASSVSPGNYEQYF; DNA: TGTGCCAGCAGCGTATCCCCCGGGAACTACGAGCAGTACTTC
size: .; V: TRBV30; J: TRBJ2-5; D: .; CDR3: CAWSVQQETQYF; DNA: TGTGCCTGGAGTGTACAGCAAGAGACCCAGTACTTC
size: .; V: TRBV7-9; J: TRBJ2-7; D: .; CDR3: CASSPCEQYF; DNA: TGTGCCAGCAGCCCCTGCGAGCAGTACTTC
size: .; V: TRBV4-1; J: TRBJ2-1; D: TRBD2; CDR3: CASSRGTSVYDEQFF; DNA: TGCGCCAGCAGCCGCGGGACTAGCGTCTATGATGAGCAGTTCTTC
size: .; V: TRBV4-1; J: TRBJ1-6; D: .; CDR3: CASSPGGTWGSPLHF; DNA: TGCGCCAGCAGCCCGGGCGGGACCTGGGGTTCACCCCTCCACTTT
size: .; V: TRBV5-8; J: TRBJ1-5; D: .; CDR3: CASSFNRESRSNQPQHF; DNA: TGTGCCAGCAGCTTCAACAGGGAGAGTAGGAGCAATCAGCCCCAGCATTTT
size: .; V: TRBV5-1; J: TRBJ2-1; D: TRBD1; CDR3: CASSFNPGQGYNEQFF; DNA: TGCGCCAGCAGTTTTAACCCGGGACAGGGTTACAATGAGCAGTTCTTC
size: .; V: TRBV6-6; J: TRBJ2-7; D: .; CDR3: CASGAVNKDEQYF; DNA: TGTGCCAGCGGGGCGGTTAATAAGGACGAGCAGTACTTC
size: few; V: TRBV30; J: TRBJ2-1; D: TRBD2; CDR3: CAWRRLAGGPNEQFF; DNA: TGTGCCTGGAGGCGACTAGCGGGGGGGCCGAATGAGCAGTTCTTC
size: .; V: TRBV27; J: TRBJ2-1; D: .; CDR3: CASSLVRTDNEQFF; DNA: TGTGCCAGCAGTTTGGTTCGAACGGACAATGAGCAGTTCTTC
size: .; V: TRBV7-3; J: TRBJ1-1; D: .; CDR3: CASSSNQPIQGTEAFF; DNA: TGTGCCAGCAGCTCGAACCAACCGATCCAGGGCACTGAAGCTTTCTTT
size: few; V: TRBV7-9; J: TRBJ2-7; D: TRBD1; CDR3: CASSIPGTAVEQYF; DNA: TGTGCCAGCAGCATCCCCGGGACAGCCGTCGAGCAGTACTTC
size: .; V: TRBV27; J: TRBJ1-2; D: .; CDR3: CASSPLYVSESNYGYTF; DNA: TGTGCCAGCAGCCCCCTTTATGTATCGGAGTCTAACTATGGCTACACCTTC
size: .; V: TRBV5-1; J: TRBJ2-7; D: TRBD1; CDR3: CASSLGGTVDTYEQYF; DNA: TGCGCCAGCAGCTTGGGAGGGACAGTCGACACCTACGAGCAGTACTTC
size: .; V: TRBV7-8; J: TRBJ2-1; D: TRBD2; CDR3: CASRPPGLAYNEQFF; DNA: TGTGCCAGCAGACCGCCGGGACTAGCGTACAATGAGCAGTTCTTC
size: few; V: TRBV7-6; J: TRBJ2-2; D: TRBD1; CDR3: CASSPGQGATGELFF; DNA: TGTGCCAGCAGCCCAGGACAGGGGGCGACCGGGGAGCTGTTTTTT
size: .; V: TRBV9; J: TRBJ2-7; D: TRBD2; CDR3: CASSSGGPFYEQYF; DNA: TGTGCCAGCAGTTCGGGGGGGCCTTTCTACGAGCAGTACTTC
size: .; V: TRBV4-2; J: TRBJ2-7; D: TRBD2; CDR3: CASSQGTSGTGEQYF; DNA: TGTGCCAGCAGCCAGGGGACTAGCGGGACAGGCGAGCAGTACTTC